The present entry profiles one TCR beta chain with its context. It has no known antigen specificity. No clone much larger than this one lies a single base away; base qualities are absent. This sample is drawn from a study of T cells after yellow fever vaccination (dated by TCRdb to about 2019). Concerning the study at large: The SMART-Seq v4 Ultra Low Input RNA kit was used to prepare libraries from fractions with low cell numbers. The cohort comprised two healthy male donors, one aged 18 to 29 and one aged 30 to 40 years. To follow T-cell clones before and after both primary and booster YFV17D yellow fever vaccination, bulk TCR alpha and beta repertoires underwent longitudinal sequencing. Blood samples were taken at several timepoints before and after primary and secondary immunization, and bulk PBMC replicates and cell subsets were isolated.

The sample's treatment or condition label, in plain terms: live attenuated yellow fever vaccine strain. Two biological replicates of bulk PBMCs were collected at each blood-draw timepoint. A standard Ficoll-Paque protocol was used to isolate PBMCs from peripheral blood. RNA was extracted with TriZol from bulk PBMCs, CD4 and CD8 fractions, and dextramer-positive and dextramer-negative fractions. Synthesis of TCR cDNA relied on 5'RACE template switching, a step that introduced a universal primer site along with unique molecular identifiers. Priming for cDNA synthesis came from both the TCR alpha and TCR beta constant segments. Library amplification involved two PCR steps, and the second step added sample barcodes and sequencing adapters. Sequencing of libraries was performed on Illumina HiSeq 2500 (2x100 bp) or NovaSeq (2x150 bp). For the original study's pipeline: MIGEC was used to demultiplex reads and collapse the reads into UMI consensus sequences, and MiXCR was used for V(D)J alignment. Using edgeR on replicate PBMC samples, clonotypes were called vaccine-responding if FDR was below 0.01 and the log2 fold change was above 5 up to day 15. Each bulk clonotype received a CD4 or CD8 identity based on whether the sequenced CD4 or CD8 repertoire contained that clonotype at higher abundance. TCRdb's own reprocessing of the public reads used fastp at Q25 and MiXCR and kept productive beta chains. Every entry covers one CDR3 protein and lists the most common genes and DNA from its rows. V and J calls and clone size were set by TCRdb, not the authors. This sample lists approximately 510,000 distinct CDR3 sequences; just over 20% were detected once. In total, the top ten clones hold approximately 15% of the sample.

What the research found in general, with its limitations: A small fraction of clonotypes showed up in both the CD4 and CD8 compartments, probably as a result of convergent recombination. Computational filtering was needed because FACS-sorted repertoires could contain abundant contaminating clonotypes from the bulk population. The study included only two donors, which limits how far the findings can be generalized. Compared with the primary T-cell response, the secondary T-cell response was faster but weaker, reaching its peak on day 5 rather than on day 15. Most clones expanded after primary vaccination were re-detected after the booster (about 96% of CD4 and roughly 85% of CD8), suggesting broad memory maintenance.

This specimen was PBMCs, taken less than 25 days after the first yellow fever vaccination. The clonotype comes from a young man who received the YFV17D yellow fever vaccine.

For the CDR3, the sequence is CASYSGGRWGASYNEQFF. The DNA sequence follows: TGTGCCAGCTACTCGGGTGGTCGATGGGGGGCTTCCTACAATGAGCAGTTCTTC. The chain couples TRBV2 to TRBJ2-1; the D region may be TRBD1 or TRBD2, each matching 6 bases equally. The germline V gene encodes CDR1 SNHLY and CDR2 FYNNEI. A distance of 24 bases separates the germline ends of V and J, which lose 8 bases and 1 base respectively. The CDR3 starts with the cysteine, ends with the phenylalanine, and has 18 residues. Kept here is only the CDR3 DNA, which spans 54 bases and is read in frame from base 1. Here the CDR3 is joined to the reference TRBV2 and TRBJ2-1 genes, and the full variable domain is: EPEVTQTPSHQVTQMGQEVILRCVPISNHLYFYWYRQILGQKVEFLVSFYNNEISEKSEIFDDQFSVERPDGSNFTLKIRSTKLEDSAMYFCASYSGGRWGASYNEQFFGPGTRLTVL.